This is a list of T cell receptor beta chains from one sample in a study of PD-1 blockade in classical Hodgkin lymphoma. Produced via immunoSEQ multiplex PCR; TCRdb's table is partial and in-frame only. Altogether 20,000 to 25,000 clones are present, about 95% being singletons, with the ten largest covering about 5%. Sequencing was carried out using peripheral blood mononuclear cells (PBMCs). The receptors come from a human donor with classical Hodgkin lymphoma. Both conserved end residues are part of each CDR3. Fields, in order: D gene, V gene, clone size, J gene, CDR3 protein, CDR3 DNA. A D gene is named only where the DNA matches it firmly. The listing skips clone size in some rows; elsewhere it reads once, few, many or a size class.

D gene: TRBD1; V gene: TRBV7-9; clone size: NA; J gene: TRBJ2-5; CDR3 protein: CASSLTGQGSETQYF; CDR3 DNA: TGTGCCAGCAGCTTAACAGGACAGGGCTCAGAGACCCAGTACTTC
D gene: NA; V gene: TRBV6-6; clone size: NA; J gene: TRBJ1-1; CDR3 protein: CAAAGGRNTEAFF; CDR3 DNA: TGTGCGGCGGCTGGGGGCCGGAACACTGAAGCTTTCTTT
D gene: TRBD1; V gene: TRBV5-6; clone size: NA; J gene: TRBJ2-3; CDR3 protein: CASSSDRAGAKTGADTQYF; CDR3 DNA: TGTGCCAGCAGCTCGGACAGGGCGGGCGCTAAAACGGGCGCAGATACGCAGTATTTT
D gene: TRBD2; V gene: TRBV6-1; clone size: NA; J gene: TRBJ2-5; CDR3 protein: CASSEQGWASGEETQYF; CDR3 DNA: TGTGCCAGCAGTGAACAGGGTTGGGCTAGCGGGGAGGAGACCCAGTACTTC
D gene: NA; V gene: TRBV6-1; clone size: NA; J gene: TRBJ1-2; CDR3 protein: CASSADQGYTF; CDR3 DNA: TGTGCCAGCAGTGCCGACCAGGGCTACACCTTC
D gene: TRBD1; V gene: TRBV6-6; clone size: NA; J gene: TRBJ1-1; CDR3 protein: CASSFGQGILNTEAFF; CDR3 DNA: TGTGCCAGCAGTTTCGGACAGGGCATACTGAACACTGAAGCTTTCTTT
D gene: NA; V gene: TRBV6-6; clone size: NA; J gene: TRBJ2-7; CDR3 protein: CASSYSAVPYEQYF; CDR3 DNA: TGTGCCAGCAGTTACTCAGCAGTCCCCTACGAGCAGTACTTC
D gene: NA; V gene: TRBV6-4; clone size: once; J gene: TRBJ2-2; CDR3 protein: CASSDGEAGELFF; CDR3 DNA: TGTGCCAGCAGTGATGGGGAAGCCGGGGAGCTGTTTTTT
D gene: TRBD1; V gene: TRBV7-2; clone size: few; J gene: TRBJ2-2; CDR3 protein: CASSLSPLDRGSWRF; CDR3 DNA: TGTGCCAGCAGCTTATCCCCTCTCGACAGGGGGAGTTGGAGGTTT
D gene: TRBD2; V gene: TRBV4-2; clone size: NA; J gene: TRBJ2-5; CDR3 protein: CASSQDPLAGGVTQYF; CDR3 DNA: TGTGCCAGCAGCCAAGATCCGCTAGCGGGGGGGGTGACCCAGTACTTC
D gene: NA; V gene: TRBV10-3; clone size: NA; J gene: TRBJ2-5; CDR3 protein: CAISEAQETQYF; CDR3 DNA: TGTGCCATCAGTGAGGCACAAGAGACCCAGTACTTC
D gene: TRBD2; V gene: TRBV5-1; clone size: NA; J gene: TRBJ2-5; CDR3 protein: CASSADGGSGETQYF; CDR3 DNA: TGCGCCAGCAGCGCGGACGGGGGGTCCGGTGAGACCCAGTACTTC
D gene: NA; V gene: TRBV6-1; clone size: NA; J gene: TRBJ2-3; CDR3 protein: CASRITADTDTQYF; CDR3 DNA: TGTGCCAGCAGGATTACAGCGGACACAGATACGCAGTATTTT
D gene: NA; V gene: TRBV4-3; clone size: NA; J gene: TRBJ2-1; CDR3 protein: CASSHLTGLNNEQFF; CDR3 DNA: TGCGCCAGCAGCCACCTAACCGGGCTAAACAATGAGCAGTTCTTC
D gene: NA; V gene: TRBV25-1; clone size: NA; J gene: TRBJ2-5; CDR3 protein: CASRVAASPETQYF; CDR3 DNA: TGTGCCAGCAGAGTTGCGGCCTCCCCAGAGACCCAGTACTTC
D gene: NA; V gene: TRBV25-1; clone size: NA; J gene: TRBJ1-2; CDR3 protein: CASSELDIGMAKDGYTF; CDR3 DNA: TGTGCCAGCAGTGAACTCGACATCGGGATGGCTAAGGATGGCTACACCTTC
D gene: NA; V gene: TRBV2; clone size: NA; J gene: TRBJ1-5; CDR3 protein: CASKVGGGNQPQHF; CDR3 DNA: TGTGCCAGCAAGGTCGGGGGGGGCAATCAGCCCCAGCATTTT
D gene: TRBD1; V gene: TRBV5-1; clone size: NA; J gene: TRBJ1-1; CDR3 protein: CASSLVRQGAMNTEAFF; CDR3 DNA: TGCGCCAGCAGCTTGGTGCGGCAGGGGGCGATGAACACTGAAGCTTTCTTT
D gene: TRBD1; V gene: TRBV4-1; clone size: NA; J gene: TRBJ2-6; CDR3 protein: CASSQAGGPSGANVLTF; CDR3 DNA: TGCGCCAGCAGCCAAGCAGGGGGCCCCTCTGGGGCCAACGTCCTGACTTTC
D gene: NA; V gene: TRBV6-5; clone size: NA; J gene: TRBJ1-6; CDR3 protein: CASTRSTGSSPLHF; CDR3 DNA: TGTGCCAGCACCCGGAGCACTGGGTCTTCACCCCTCCACTTT
D gene: TRBD2; V gene: TRBV10-1; clone size: NA; J gene: TRBJ2-3; CDR3 protein: CASSRSGGGTDTQYF; CDR3 DNA: TGCGCCAGCAGTAGAAGCGGGGGGGGCACAGATACGCAGTATTTT
D gene: NA; V gene: TRBV18; clone size: NA; J gene: TRBJ1-5; CDR3 protein: CASSPMGSQPQHF; CDR3 DNA: TGTGCCAGCTCACCAATGGGATCCCAGCCCCAGCATTTT
D gene: NA; V gene: TRBV6-5; clone size: NA; J gene: TRBJ1-1; CDR3 protein: CASSSQGNTEAFF; CDR3 DNA: TGTGCCAGCAGTTCACAGGGGAACACTGAAGCTTTCTTT
D gene: NA; V gene: TRBV5-4; clone size: NA; J gene: TRBJ1-4; CDR3 protein: CASSLASGRDNEKLFF; CDR3 DNA: TGTGCCAGCAGCTTGGCCTCCGGGAGGGATAATGAAAAACTGTTTTTT
D gene: NA; V gene: TRBV2; clone size: NA; J gene: TRBJ2-7; CDR3 protein: CASREVLGFGYEQYF; CDR3 DNA: TGTGCCAGCAGAGAGGTCCTGGGATTTGGGTACGAGCAGTACTTC
D gene: NA; V gene: TRBV7-8; clone size: NA; J gene: TRBJ1-5; CDR3 protein: CASSLSAATGVYSNQPQHF; CDR3 DNA: TGTGCCAGCAGCTTATCGGCAGCCACGGGCGTTTATAGCAATCAGCCCCAGCATTTT
D gene: TRBD2; V gene: TRBV29-1; clone size: NA; J gene: TRBJ2-3; CDR3 protein: CSVFQKRGIDTQYF; CDR3 DNA: TGCAGCGTTTTCCAGAAGCGGGGTATAGATACGCAGTATTTT
D gene: TRBD1; V gene: TRBV11-1; clone size: NA; J gene: TRBJ2-5; CDR3 protein: CASSLYGTGGETQYF; CDR3 DNA: TGTGCCAGCAGCTTATACGGGACAGGGGGCGAGACCCAGTACTTC
D gene: NA; V gene: TRBV29-1; clone size: NA; J gene: TRBJ2-3; CDR3 protein: CSVAGLSSTDTQYF; CDR3 DNA: TGCAGCGTTGCAGGTCTGTCCTCAACAGATACGCAGTATTTT
D gene: TRBD2; V gene: TRBV27; clone size: NA; J gene: TRBJ2-7; CDR3 protein: CASSRRRDYPSEQYF; CDR3 DNA: TGTGCCAGCAGTCGCCGCCGGGACTACCCGTCCGAGCAGTACTTC
D gene: TRBD2; V gene: TRBV9; clone size: once; J gene: TRBJ2-1; CDR3 protein: CASSVVSRGGLDEQFF; CDR3 DNA: TGTGCCAGCAGCGTAGTCTCGCGGGGGGGCTTAGATGAGCAGTTCTTC
D gene: TRBD2; V gene: TRBV10-1; clone size: NA; J gene: TRBJ2-1; CDR3 protein: CASSEDTSGGNEQFF; CDR3 DNA: TGCGCCAGCAGTGAGGACACTAGCGGGGGGAATGAGCAGTTCTTC
D gene: NA; V gene: TRBV19; clone size: NA; J gene: TRBJ1-1; CDR3 protein: CASSPTGNTEAFF; CDR3 DNA: TGTGCCAGTAGCCCGACAGGGAACACTGAAGCTTTCTTT
D gene: NA; V gene: TRBV7-9; clone size: NA; J gene: TRBJ1-2; CDR3 protein: CASSSCEHEKTYGYTF; CDR3 DNA: TGTGCCAGCAGCTCGTGCGAACATGAAAAGACCTATGGCTACACCTTC
D gene: TRBD2; V gene: TRBV19; clone size: once; J gene: TRBJ2-5; CDR3 protein: CASSISLAEQETQYF; CDR3 DNA: TGTGCCAGTAGTATCTCTCTAGCGGAACAAGAGACCCAGTACTTC
D gene: TRBD2; V gene: TRBV18; clone size: NA; J gene: TRBJ2-7; CDR3 protein: CASSPFAGVGSYEQYF; CDR3 DNA: TGTGCCAGCTCACCTTTTGCGGGGGTGGGCTCCTACGAGCAGTACTTC
D gene: NA; V gene: TRBV19; clone size: NA; J gene: TRBJ2-7; CDR3 protein: CASSIQGPSYEQYF; CDR3 DNA: TGTGCCAGTAGTATCCAGGGGCCCTCCTACGAGCAGTACTTC
D gene: NA; V gene: TRBV18; clone size: NA; J gene: TRBJ1-1; CDR3 protein: CASSPPTGYGTEAFF; CDR3 DNA: TGTGCCAGCTCACCACCGACAGGTTATGGCACTGAAGCTTTCTTT
D gene: NA; V gene: TRBV27; clone size: NA; J gene: TRBJ1-6; CDR3 protein: CASSRGLNSPLHF; CDR3 DNA: TGTGCCAGCAGCCGCGGACTGAATTCACCCCTCCACTTT
D gene: NA; V gene: TRBV5-6; clone size: NA; J gene: TRBJ1-1; CDR3 protein: CASSPGPLNTEAFF; CDR3 DNA: TGTGCCAGCAGCCCCGGACCCTTAAACACTGAAGCTTTCTTT
D gene: NA; V gene: TRBV4-1; clone size: NA; J gene: TRBJ1-5; CDR3 protein: CASSQEFAVFNQPQHF; CDR3 DNA: TGCGCCAGCAGCCAAGAATTCGCCGTCTTCAATCAGCCCCAGCATTTT